Here is one T cell receptor beta chain with its context. Its cognate antigen is unknown. This CDR3 is 14 amino acids long. Germline values: CDR1 MNHEY, CDR2 SMNVEV (reference sequence). V lost 3 bases, J lost 8 bases, and 16 bases lay in between. Assay: immunoSEQ multiplex PCR; the TCRdb copy retains only in-frame clones and omits some. The data contain around 150,000 clones, nearly 95% of them singletons. This sample is drawn from a study of T cell responses to AZD1222 COVID-19 vaccine. Findings and limits, study-wide: Donors skewed white British and female; clonal diversity was possibly underestimated. Unmutated variant regions reportedly attract nearly half of all spike-specific TCRs.

The rearrangement uses TRBV27 and TRBJ1-2; D call uncertain. The clonotype originates from an adult who received the AZD1222 COVID-19 vaccine. This specimen consisted of peripheral blood, obtained 28 days after the second AZD1222 dose. The CDR3 nucleotides are TGTGCCAGCAGTTTTGTACCAATGGGAGAGGGCTACACCTTC. Protein: CASSFVPMGEGYTF.